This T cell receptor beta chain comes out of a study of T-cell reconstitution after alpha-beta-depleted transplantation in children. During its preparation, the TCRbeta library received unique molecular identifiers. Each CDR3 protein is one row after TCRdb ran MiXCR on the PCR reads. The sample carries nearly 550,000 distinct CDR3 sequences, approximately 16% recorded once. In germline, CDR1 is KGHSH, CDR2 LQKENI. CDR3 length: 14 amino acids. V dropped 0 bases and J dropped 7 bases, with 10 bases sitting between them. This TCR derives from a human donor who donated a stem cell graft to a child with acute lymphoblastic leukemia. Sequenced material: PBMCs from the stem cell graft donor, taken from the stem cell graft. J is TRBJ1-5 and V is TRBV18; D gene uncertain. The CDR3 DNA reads TGTGCCAGCTCACCACCAGGCCTAGGACAGCCCCAGCATTTT. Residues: CASSPPGLGQPQHF.